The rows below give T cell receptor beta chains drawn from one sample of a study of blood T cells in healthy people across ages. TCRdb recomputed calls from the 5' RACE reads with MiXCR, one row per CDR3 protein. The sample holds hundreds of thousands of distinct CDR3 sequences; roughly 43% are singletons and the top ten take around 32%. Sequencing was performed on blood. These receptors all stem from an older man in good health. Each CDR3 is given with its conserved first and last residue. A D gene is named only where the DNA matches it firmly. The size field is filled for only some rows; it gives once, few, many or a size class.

CDR3: CASSLWDRGQETQYF
DNA: TGTGCCAGCAGCTTATGGGACAGGGGGCAAGAGACCCAGTACTTC
size: few
V: TRBV11-2
J: TRBJ2-5
D: TRBD1

CDR3: CSADPGASLYNEQFF
DNA: TGCAGTGCTGACCCGGGGGCTTCACTCTACAATGAGCAGTTCTTC
size: once
V: TRBV20-1
J: TRBJ2-1
D: -

CDR3: CASKIGIGEQYF
DNA: TGTGCCAGCAAGATCGGGATAGGCGAGCAGTACTTC
size: few
V: TRBV2
J: TRBJ2-7
D: -

CDR3: CASSLGVTGSSYNEQFF
DNA: TGTGCCAGCAGTCTAGGAGTTACAGGGAGCTCCTACAATGAGCAGTTCTTC
size: -
V: TRBV27
J: TRBJ2-1
D: -

CDR3: CSAGGRVETQYF
DNA: TGCAGTGCCGGGGGGAGGGTGGAGACCCAGTACTTC
size: -
V: TRBV20-1
J: TRBJ2-5
D: TRBD2

CDR3: CASRGQGIDGYTF
DNA: TGTGCCAGCAGGGGACAGGGAATCGATGGCTACACCTTC
size: few
V: TRBV6-1
J: TRBJ1-2
D: TRBD1

CDR3: CASSPQGIRNEQYF
DNA: TGTGCCAGCAGCCCACAAGGGATTCGGAACGAGCAGTACTTC
size: many
V: TRBV7-9
J: TRBJ2-7
D: -

CDR3: CSAPSAGGLSYEQYF
DNA: TGCAGTGCCCCCTCGGCGGGGGGACTATCCTACGAGCAGTACTTC
size: -
V: TRBV20-1
J: TRBJ2-7
D: TRBD2

CDR3: CASSQAAGYGYTF
DNA: TGTGCCAGCAGTCAGGCCGCGGGCTATGGCTACACCTTC
size: few
V: TRBV7-2
J: TRBJ1-2
D: -

CDR3: CASSHGNSPLHF
DNA: TGCGCCAGCAGCCACGGAAATTCACCCCTCCACTTT
size: few
V: TRBV4-3
J: TRBJ1-6
D: -

CDR3: CASSQAGEPNGYTF
DNA: TGTGCCAGCAGCCAAGCGGGTGAACCCAATGGCTACACCTTC
size: -
V: TRBV3-1
J: TRBJ1-2
D: -

CDR3: CASSIHLSGGGTDTQYF
DNA: TGTGCCAGCAGCATCCACCTTAGCGGGGGGGGGACAGATACGCAGTATTTT
size: -
V: TRBV12-3/TRBV12-4
J: TRBJ2-3
D: TRBD2

CDR3: CASSLRDRIAGANVLTF
DNA: TGTGCCAGCAGCCTCCGGGACAGGATAGCTGGGGCCAACGTCCTGACTTTC
size: -
V: TRBV3-1
J: TRBJ2-6
D: TRBD1

CDR3: CASSYGPGTGEYF
DNA: TGTGCCAGCAGTTACGGACCAGGGACAGGGGAGTACTTC
size: -
V: TRBV6-2/TRBV6-3
J: TRBJ2-5
D: TRBD1

CDR3: CASSHIGGYEKLFF
DNA: TGCGCCAGCAGCCACATTGGGGGGTATGAAAAACTGTTTTTT
size: -
V: TRBV4-3
J: TRBJ1-4
D: -

CDR3: CSALRQQIQETQYF
DNA: TGCAGTGCTTTAAGACAACAAATACAAGAGACCCAGTACTTC
size: -
V: TRBV20-1
J: TRBJ2-5
D: -

CDR3: CASRSGPLFYGYTF
DNA: TGCGCCAGCAGGTCGGGGCCCCTATTCTATGGCTACACCTTC
size: -
V: TRBV23-1
J: TRBJ1-2
D: -

CDR3: CASRGDSTSTDTQYF
DNA: TGTGCCAGCAGAGGGGACAGCACTAGCACAGATACGCAGTATTTT
size: -
V: TRBV28
J: TRBJ2-3
D: TRBD1

CDR3: CSVGGTLTYNEQFF
DNA: TGCAGCGTTGGAGGGACTTTAACCTACAATGAGCAGTTCTTC
size: few
V: TRBV29-1
J: TRBJ2-1
D: -

CDR3: CSVQDSHQETQYF
DNA: TGCAGCGTGCAGGACAGTCACCAAGAGACCCAGTACTTC
size: -
V: TRBV29-1
J: TRBJ2-5
D: -

CDR3: CASSVVGVGGYTF
DNA: TGTGCCAGCAGCGTAGTGGGGGTTGGCGGCTACACCTTC
size: few
V: TRBV7-9
J: TRBJ1-2
D: -

CDR3: CASSPWTGAGDTQYF
DNA: TGTGCCAGCAGCCCCTGGACAGGGGCAGGAGATACGCAGTATTTT
size: -
V: TRBV13
J: TRBJ2-3
D: TRBD1

CDR3: CASSQGWYGYTF
DNA: TGTGCCAGCAGTCAGGGTTGGTATGGCTACACCTTC
size: few
V: TRBV25-1
J: TRBJ1-2
D: -

CDR3: CASSLGDSLSSYEQYF
DNA: TGTGCCAGCAGCTTAGGCGACAGCCTTAGCTCCTACGAGCAGTACTTC
size: -
V: TRBV7-6
J: TRBJ2-7
D: -

CDR3: CASMPGQEYNEQFF
DNA: TGTGCCAGCATGCCGGGACAGGAGTACAATGAGCAGTTCTTC
size: -
V: TRBV7-2
J: TRBJ2-1
D: TRBD1

CDR3: CASSPRDRGLQPQHF
DNA: TGTGCCAGCAGTCCTCGGGACAGGGGGCTACAGCCCCAGCATTTT
size: -
V: TRBV28
J: TRBJ1-5
D: TRBD1

CDR3: CASSQGAVYNEQYF
DNA: TGTGCCAGCAGCCAGGGAGCAGTTTACAATGAGCAGTACTTC
size: -
V: TRBV7-9
J: TRBJ2-7
D: -

CDR3: CASSFQRGGKDEQFF
DNA: TGTGCCAGCAGTTTCCAGCGGGGGGGCAAAGATGAGCAGTTCTTC
size: few
V: TRBV27
J: TRBJ2-1
D: TRBD2

CDR3: CSVYAGSGRAQYF
DNA: TGCAGCGTTTATGCAGGTAGCGGGAGAGCGCAGTATTTT
size: few
V: TRBV29-1
J: TRBJ2-3
D: TRBD2

CDR3: CASSSINYGYTF
DNA: TGTGCCAGCAGCTCTATTAACTATGGCTACACCTTC
size: -
V: TRBV7-9
J: TRBJ1-2
D: -

CDR3: CATSRGDSHNEQFF
DNA: TGTGCCACCAGCAGAGGGGACAGCCACAATGAGCAGTTCTTC
size: few
V: TRBV15
J: TRBJ2-1
D: TRBD1

CDR3: CASSRLQGTGELFF
DNA: TGTGCCAGCAGCCGATTACAGGGGACCGGGGAGCTGTTTTTT
size: -
V: TRBV7-2
J: TRBJ2-2
D: TRBD1

CDR3: CSAPRTGQTSNNSPLHF
DNA: TGCAGTGCTCCCCGAACGGGGCAGACATCAAATAATTCACCCCTCCACTTT
size: few
V: TRBV20-1
J: TRBJ1-6
D: -

CDR3: CSARDGQGGDIQYF
DNA: TGCAGTGCTAGAGATGGGCAGGGAGGGGACATTCAGTACTTC
size: few
V: TRBV20-1
J: TRBJ2-4
D: TRBD2

CDR3: CASSSGTGVADTQYF
DNA: TGTGCCAGCAGTTCCGGGACAGGGGTTGCAGATACGCAGTATTTT
size: few
V: TRBV12-3/TRBV12-4
J: TRBJ2-3
D: TRBD1

CDR3: CASSPLPGSPQHF
DNA: TGTGCCAGCAGCCCCCTTCCCGGATCGCCCCAGCATTTT
size: -
V: TRBV7-3
J: TRBJ1-5
D: -

CDR3: CSVGTVNYGYTF
DNA: TGCAGCGTTGGGACGGTCAACTATGGCTACACCTTC
size: -
V: TRBV29-1
J: TRBJ1-2
D: -

CDR3: CASSDYYEQYF
DNA: TGTGCCAGCAGTGATTACTACGAGCAGTACTTC
size: many
V: TRBV6-1
J: TRBJ2-7
D: -

CDR3: CASSSASGGPSSYEQYF
DNA: TGTGCCAGCAGCTCAGCATCGGGGGGCCCCTCATCCTACGAGCAGTACTTC
size: -
V: TRBV11-2
J: TRBJ2-7
D: -

CDR3: CSARGRINTEAFF
DNA: TGCAGTGCTAGGGGCCGAATTAACACTGAAGCTTTCTTT
size: once
V: TRBV20-1
J: TRBJ1-1
D: -

CDR3: CASSQGLGGDTEAFF
DNA: TGTGCCAGCAGCCAAGGACTCGGGGGTGACACTGAAGCTTTCTTT
size: -
V: TRBV14
J: TRBJ1-1
D: -